The source of this T cell receptor (beta chain) is a study of cytomegalovirus exposure and HLA in healthy donors. As for the study in general: Tens of millions of unique TCR sequences came from HLA-typed donors in an early release.

Turning to this clone: Its antigen is unknown.

In the PCR, 60 Vbeta and 13 Jbeta primers were used. Sequencing was performed with immunoSEQ multiplex PCR; in TCRdb, only in-frame clones are kept and a portion is missing. The data show around 54,000 clones, over 60% seen once. Study results and caveats: TCR beta chain V- and J-gene trimming was linked, in a later analysis, to a missense variant in DCLRE1C. The availability of immune exposure information extended only to CMV serostatus. Per a later analysis, about 15,000 TCR beta sequences showed association with HLA alleles at 0.05 false discovery rate.

Looked up from germline, CDR1 is MNHEY and CDR2 is SMNVEV (reference sequence). The CDR3 contains 15 residues. V was pared by 6 bases and J by 3 bases, with 8 bases of the junction left unmatched. This chain uses TRBV27 with TRBJ2-7; 10 nucleotides line up with TRBD1. Sequencing was done on a sample of PBMCs. This clonotype originated in a man aged 25 to 45 in good health and CMV-seropositive. Written as DNA, the CDR3 is TGTGCCAGCAGCACTGCCGGGGACAGGGGCTACGAGCAGTACTTC. It encodes CASSTAGDRGYEQYF.